This T cell receptor beta chain appears in the sequencing data of a study of OX40 agonist ivuxolimab in advanced cancers. Turning to the study itself: Patients' therapy was ivuxolimab, an antibody that acts as an agonist of OX40 (CD134).

From germline, CDR1 is SGHNT and CDR2 YYREEE (reference sequence). CDR3 length: 15 amino acids. V was clipped by 4 bases and J by 2 bases, with 14 bases between them. The repertoire was sequenced with immunoSEQ multiplex PCR; TCRdb's copy has only in-frame clones and lacks some. In the table there are 84,000 or so clones, 80% to 95% of which are singletons. General observations from the study: Expanded clones were, on average, more numerous among CD8+ T cells than CD4+.

Of note for this clone: The antigen remains undetermined.

The gene calls are TRBV5-4 and TRBJ2-3; D may be TRBD1 (6 bases). The material sequenced was CD4+ or CD8+ T cells sorted from blood, taken in a trial of the OX40 agonist ivuxolimab. This TCR came from an adult with an advanced solid tumor such as melanoma, head and neck, liver or kidney cancer. CDR3 sequence reads: CASSGPRTATDTQYF. As DNA, the CDR3 is TGTGCCAGCAGCGGCCCCCGGACAGCCACAGATACGCAGTATTTT.